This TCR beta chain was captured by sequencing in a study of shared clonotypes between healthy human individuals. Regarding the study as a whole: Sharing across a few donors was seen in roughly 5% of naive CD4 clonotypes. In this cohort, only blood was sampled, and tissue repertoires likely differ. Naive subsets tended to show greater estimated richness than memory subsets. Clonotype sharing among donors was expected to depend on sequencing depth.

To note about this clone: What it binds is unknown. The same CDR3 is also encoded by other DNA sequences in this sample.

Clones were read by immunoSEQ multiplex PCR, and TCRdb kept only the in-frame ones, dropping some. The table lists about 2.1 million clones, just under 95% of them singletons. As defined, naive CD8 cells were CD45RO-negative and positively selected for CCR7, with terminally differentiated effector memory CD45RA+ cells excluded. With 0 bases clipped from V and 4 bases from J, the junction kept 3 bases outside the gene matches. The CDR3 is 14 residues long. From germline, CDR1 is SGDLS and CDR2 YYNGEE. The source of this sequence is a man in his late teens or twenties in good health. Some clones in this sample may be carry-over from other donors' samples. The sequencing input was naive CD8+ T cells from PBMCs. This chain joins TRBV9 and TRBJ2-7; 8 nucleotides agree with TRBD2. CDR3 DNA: TGTGCCAGCAGCGTAGGTTCGGGAGGGTACGAGCAGTACTTC. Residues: CASSVGSGGYEQYF.